This entry lists 22 T cell receptor beta chains sequenced from one sample in a study of OX40 agonist ivuxolimab in advanced cancers. The protocol was immunoSEQ multiplex PCR, while the TCRdb copy is restricted to in-frame clones and leaves out a portion. The repertoire includes about 40,000 clones, around 92% of them detected once, and 9.5% sits in the top ten. Specimen: CD4+ or CD8+ T cells sorted from blood, collected in a trial of the OX40 agonist ivuxolimab. The receptors shown here come from an adult with an advanced solid tumor such as melanoma, head and neck, liver or kidney cancer.

V gene TRBV2 combines with J gene TRBJ2-1, with D perhaps TRBD2 (5 bases). Germline V gene lookup returns CDR1 SNHLY and CDR2 FYNNEI. V shed 5 bases and J shed 0 bases, with 11 bases lying between them. The CDR3 consists of 15 residues. The CDR3 sequence: CASSFSVSSYNEQFF. In nucleotides, the CDR3 is TGTGCCAGCAGTTTTAGCGTAAGCTCCTACAATGAGCAGTTCTTC.

The rearrangement links TRBV2 to TRBJ1-2; 7 nucleotides match TRBD1. J gave up 5 bases and V 6 bases, and 9 bases lay outside the gene matches. CDR3 size: 14 residues. Germline CDR1 SNHLY, CDR2 FYNNEI. The CDR3 bases are TGTGCCAGCAGCCCTAGCGGGACAGATTATGGCTACACCTTC. Its translation: CASSPSGTDYGYTF.

The chain has TRBV7-9 and TRBJ2-3, with D maybe TRBD2 (6 bases). The CDR3 is 14 residues long. The germline gives CDR1 SEHNR, CDR2 FQNEAQ (reference sequence). The V gene lost 10 bases and the J gene lost 4 bases, with 18 bases spanning the gap. CDR3 loop: CATRASANPDTQYF. In DNA, the CDR3 is TGTGCCACAAGGGCTAGCGCTAATCCAGATACGCAGTATTTT.

This clone showed up just once. The rearrangement uses TRBV11-2 and TRBJ2-2; the D gene could be TRBD1 or TRBD2 (6 bases each). Per germline, CDR1 SGHAT and CDR2 FQNNGV. The V end lost 3 bases, the J end lost 5 bases, and 19 bases lay between the germline ends. The CDR3 totals 17 residues. The CDR3 nucleotides read TGTGCCAGCAGCTTGTCCGGGCTAGGAGGGGGGACCGGGGAGCTGTTTTTT. Amino acids: CASSLSGLGGGTGELFF.

The chain combines TRBV7-9 with TRBJ1-2, with D perhaps TRBD1 (5 bases). The germline V and J ends were trimmed by 5 bases and 1 base, with 17 bases remaining between them. CDR1 and CDR2 (germline): SEHNR, FQNEAQ (reference sequence). The CDR3 covers 16 residues. The CDR3 bases are TGTGCCAGCAGCCCTCCAGAGAGGGACCTTAACTATGGCTACACCTTC. Amino acid sequence: CASSPPERDLNYGYTF.

J is TRBJ2-3 and V is TRBV7-6; D ambiguous. V was trimmed by 5 bases and J by 2 bases, leaving 8 bases between them. CDR1 is SGHVS and CDR2 is FNYEAQ in the germline V gene. The CDR3 has 13 amino acids. The CDR3 region is CASSLAFTDTQYF. The CDR3 coding sequence is TGTGCCAGCAGCCTGGCTTTCACAGATACGCAGTATTTT.

This clone was detected a few times. The V call is TRBV9, the J call TRBJ2-5; 8 positions match TRBD2. The CDR3 length is 16 residues. V shed 4 bases, J shed 5 bases, and the junction held 13 bases outside the gene matches. Germline V CDR1 and CDR2: SGDLS, YYNGEE. CDR3 DNA sequence: TGTGCCAGCAGCCATCCCCGGGCGGGAGGAGATGAGACCCAGTACTTC. It encodes CASSHPRAGGDETQYF.

This chain uses TRBV27 with TRBJ2-1; D possibly corresponds to TRBD2 (6 bases). The V end lost 4 bases, the J end lost 5 bases, and 12 bases lay between the germline ends. The CDR3 consists of 14 residues. CDR1 and CDR2 from the germline V gene are MNHEY and SMNVEV (reference sequence). CDR3 sequence (DNA): TGTGCCAGCAGTTCTGGGACTTACCACAATGAGCAGTTCTTC. Amino acids: CASSSGTYHNEQFF.

This chain uses TRBV7-2 with TRBJ2-7, with TRBD2 matching 9 bases. In germline, CDR1 is SGHTA, CDR2 FQGNSA. The CDR3 is 19 residues long. The V and J ends lost 0 bases and 3 bases, in that order; junction bases with no gene match: 15. CDR3 nucleotide sequence: TGTGCCAGCAGCTTAGCGCATCGTGTCGCGGGAGGGGCAATCTACGAGCAGTACGTC. This translates into CASSLAHRVAGGAIYEQYV.

The chain combines TRBV27 with TRBJ2-1; 11 bases agree with TRBD1. Trimming took 8 bases from V and 9 from J; bases not matched to a gene: 3. The CDR3 is 12 amino acids. Germline loops: CDR1 MNHEY, CDR2 SMNVEV (reference sequence). The CDR3 protein is CASWTGGVEQFF. The CDR3 bases are TGTGCCAGCTGGACAGGGGGCGTTGAGCAGTTCTTC.

The gene calls are TRBV2 and TRBJ2-2; D may be TRBD1 (6 bases). The length of the CDR3 is 17 residues. Germline CDR1 SNHLY, CDR2 FYNNEI. Trimming pared 5 bases from V and 0 bases from J, leaving 16 bases between. DNA for the CDR3: TGTGCCAGCAGTTGGACAGCTATCTTCGCGAACACCGGGGAGCTGTTTTTT. It translates to CASSWTAIFANTGELFF.

The rearrangement uses TRBV7-9 and TRBJ1-2; D is uncertain. The CDR3 has 13 residues. Trimming stripped 3 bases from V and 2 bases from J, with 7 bases between. Germline lookup yields CDR1 SEHNR and CDR2 FQNEAQ (reference sequence). Here the CDR3 reads CASSFPGNYGYTF. The CDR3 DNA reads as TGTGCCAGCAGCTTCCCCGGGAACTATGGCTACACCTTC.

The gene calls are TRBV5-1 and TRBJ1-2; D is ambiguous. This CDR3 spans 14 amino acids. V was pared by 4 bases and J by 3 bases, with 13 bases between. Germline values: CDR1 SGHRS, CDR2 YFSETQ. Here the CDR3 DNA reads TGCGCCAGCAGCGTACACCCCCGGGACTATGGCTACACCTTC. It specifies CASSVHPRDYGYTF.

This clone was counted once. This chain joins TRBV29-1 and TRBJ1-2; D possibly corresponds to TRBD1 (6 bases). Trimming took 7 bases from V and 10 from J, leaving 16 bases between them. The CDR3 covers 11 residues. Germline V gene data show CDR1 as SQVTM and CDR2 as ANQGSEA. The CDR3 sequence is CSALWGRDYTF. The DNA for the CDR3 is TGCAGCGCCCTCTGGGGGCGCGACTACACCTTC.

The genes are TRBV7-8 and TRBJ1-5; weak D call: TRBD1 (5 bases). Trimming removed 1 base from V and 3 bases from J, with 10 bases in between. The CDR3 is made up of 15 amino acids. Germline values: CDR1 SGHVS, CDR2 FQNEAQ. CDR3 nucleotides: TGTGCCAGCAGCTTAGGTACGACAGCCAATCAGCCCCAGCATTTT. It encodes CASSLGTTANQPQHF.

This chain links TRBV29-1 with TRBJ2-1; 8 nucleotides line up with TRBD1. Unmatched junction bases numbered 4, after V lost 6 bases and J lost 6 bases. The CDR3 has 12 amino acids. Germline V gives CDR1 SQVTM, CDR2 ANQGSEA. The CDR3 region is CSVRQGSNEQFF. The CDR3 coding sequence is TGCAGCGTCAGACAGGGGAGCAATGAGCAGTTCTTC.

V and J are TRBV11-2 and TRBJ2-7; D is perhaps TRBD1 (6 bases). The CDR3 totals 16 residues. V lost 1 base to trimming and J lost 5 bases, with 18 bases between them. CDR1 SGHAT and CDR2 FQNNGV come from the germline V gene. CDR3 nucleotides: TGTGCCAGCAGCTTAGCATTGAGGGGGTTGAGTGACGAGCAGTACGTC. Translating it yields CASSLALRGLSDEQYV.

The table lists this clone with a count of one. The genes are TRBV11-2 and TRBJ2-1; TRBD1 aligns across 7 bases. Germline loops: CDR1 SGHAT, CDR2 FQNNGV. There are 15 residues in the CDR3. V shed 5 bases and J 7 bases; nucleotides not matched to a gene: 11. CDR3 sequence: CASSPFRGLWNEQFF. The DNA of the CDR3 is TGTGCCAGCAGCCCTTTTAGGGGGCTTTGGAATGAGCAGTTCTTC.

This chain joins TRBV7-6 and TRBJ1-3; D is uncertain. This CDR3 spans 18 amino acids. V was pared by 5 bases and J by 4 bases, with 24 bases between. Germline-derived CDR1 and CDR2 are SGHVS and FNYEAQ. DNA of the CDR3: TGTGCCAGCAGCGTATTGGCATCCGACCGAGTAGAGGGAAACACCATATATTTT. As protein: CASSVLASDRVEGNTIYF.

This chain joins TRBV28 and TRBJ2-7; 10 nucleotides match TRBD2. V lost 4 bases, J lost 1 base, and 1 base stayed unmatched. The CDR3 runs 14 residues. CDR1 and CDR2 from the germline V gene are MDHEN and SYDVKM. In DNA form, the CDR3 reads TGTGCCAGCAGTTCTAGCGGGAGATCCTACGAGCAGTACGTC. It specifies CASSSSGRSYEQYV.

This clone came up once. CDR3 sequence reads: CASSGAGRDLGGELFF. The DNA of the CDR3 is TGTGCCAGCAGTGGCGCCGGGCGGGACCTAGGCGGGGAGCTGTTTTTT. The V and J genes are TRBV25-1 and TRBJ2-2; TRBD2 might be the D (6 bases). The CDR3 is 16 residues long. The germline V and J ends were trimmed by 4 bases and 7 bases, with 19 bases remaining between them. Germline V gene data show CDR1 as MGHDK and CDR2 as SYGVNS.

The rearrangement links TRBV5-8 to TRBJ1-3; the D is unclear. The CDR3 runs to 16 residues. Germline V CDR1 and CDR2: SGHTS, YDEGEE. Trimming took off 4 bases at V and 2 bases at J, with 16 bases between the two ends. Here the CDR3 reads CASSAFYKVTGNTIYF. Written as DNA, the CDR3 is TGTGCCAGCAGCGCTTTCTACAAGGTCACTGGAAACACCATATATTTT.